One TCR beta chain is described in this entry. This record comes from a study of blood T cell repertoires in COVID-19. Study at large: Both acute and convalescent COVID-19 samples were obtained from the United States, Italy and Spain. PBMCs, B-cell-depleted T cells, or T cells were the source of the cDNA or gDNA that made up the material.

In the authors' methods: Reference gene primer amplification gave nucleated cell count estimates. The data were produced by immunoSEQ multiplex PCR, yet TCRdb's version contains in-frame clones alone and is incomplete. The V and J calls and clone size are taken from that table; D and trimming were inferred from the DNA. Of some 95,000 clones in the sample, around 93% were seen once. From germline, CDR1 is MNHEY and CDR2 SVGAGI. The CDR3 consists of 14 residues. With V trimmed by 7 bases and J by 7 bases, 7 bases remained unmatched. The material sequenced was peripheral blood. This sequence was found in a human donor with active COVID-19. The donor label of this sample is uncertain. The rearrangement uses TRBV6-5 and TRBJ2-1; 10 bases are shared with TRBD1. Here the CDR3 reads CASNPRQGANEQFF. In DNA form, the CDR3 reads TGTGCCAGCAACCCTCGACAGGGGGCGAATGAGCAGTTCTTC.